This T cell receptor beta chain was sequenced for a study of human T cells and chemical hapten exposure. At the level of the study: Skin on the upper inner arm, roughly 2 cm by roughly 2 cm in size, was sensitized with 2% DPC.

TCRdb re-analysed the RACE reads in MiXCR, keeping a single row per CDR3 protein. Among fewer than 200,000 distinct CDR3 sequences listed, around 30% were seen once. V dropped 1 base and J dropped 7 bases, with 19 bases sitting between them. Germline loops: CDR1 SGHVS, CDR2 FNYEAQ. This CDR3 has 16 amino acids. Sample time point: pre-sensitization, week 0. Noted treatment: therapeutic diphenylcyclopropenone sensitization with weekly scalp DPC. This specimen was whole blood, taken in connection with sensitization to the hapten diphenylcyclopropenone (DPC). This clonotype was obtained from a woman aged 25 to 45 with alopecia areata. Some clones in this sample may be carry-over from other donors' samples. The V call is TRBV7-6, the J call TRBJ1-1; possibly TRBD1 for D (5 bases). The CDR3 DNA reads TGTGCCAGCAGCTTAGGGGCAGGGCTAGGCATGGGTGAAGCTTTCTTT. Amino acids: CASSLGAGLGMGEAFF.